Listed here are 29 T cell receptor beta chains from one sample, sequenced in a study of blood T cell repertoires in COVID-19. Sequencing was performed with immunoSEQ multiplex PCR; in TCRdb, only in-frame clones are kept and a portion is missing. The data show some 76,000 clones, roughly 82% seen once. Sequenced sample: peripheral blood. These receptors were obtained from a man aged 45-65 years with acute or convalescent COVID-19.

This clone appeared a few times. CDR3 amino acids: CASSLAGGGSSYEQYF. The DNA of the CDR3 is TGTGCCAGCAGCTTAGCGGGGGGCGGGAGCTCCTACGAGCAGTACTTC. The V gene is TRBV7-2, the J gene TRBJ2-7, with D maybe TRBD2 (7 bases). The germline CDR1 and CDR2 sequences are SGHTA and FQGNSA. Trimming cost V 0 bases and J 0 bases, with 12 bases left between them. There are 16 residues in the CDR3.

This clone has more than one count but fewer than ten. The rearrangement uses TRBV27 and TRBJ2-7; D gene ambiguous. V lost 3 bases to trimming and J lost 3 bases, with 12 bases between them. CDR3 length: 14 residues. Germline CDR1 MNHEY, CDR2 SMNVEV (reference sequence). The CDR3 region is CASSFGPTSYEQYF. The CDR3 nucleotides are TGTGCCAGCAGTTTTGGCCCAACCAGCTACGAGCAGTACTTC.

The chain carries TRBV20-1 and TRBJ2-1; a weak D match, TRBD1 (6 bases). The length of the CDR3 is 14 residues. Trimming took 3 bases from V and 5 from J, leaving 14 bases between them. Germline V gene data show CDR1 as DFQATT and CDR2 as SNEGSKA (reference sequence). For the CDR3, the DNA is TGCAGTGCTAGTCGGCAGGGGATCAACAATGAGCAGTTCTTC. Its protein product is CSASRQGINNEQFF.

The chain has TRBV11-3 and TRBJ2-1; D not resolved. Germline assignment: CDR1 SGHNT and CDR2 YENEEA. Trimming left V 5 bases short and J 4 bases short, with 9 bases between. This CDR3 contains 13 residues. The CDR3 sequence is CASSASPYNEQFF. In DNA form, the CDR3 reads TGTGCCAGCAGCGCGAGCCCTTACAATGAGCAGTTCTTC.

The V and J genes are TRBV10-3 and TRBJ2-1; 9 nucleotides agree with TRBD2. With V trimmed by 4 bases and J by 4 bases, 14 bases remained unmatched. Germline CDR1 is ENHRY and CDR2 is SYGVKD. The CDR3 is 18 amino acids. In DNA form, the CDR3 reads TGTGCCATCAGTGCCCAACAAGGGGCTAGCGGGGAATACAATGAGCAGTTCTTC. Amino acid sequence: CAISAQQGASGEYNEQFF.

The rearrangement uses TRBV3-1 (or the pseudogene TRBV3-2) and TRBJ1-2, with 10 bases identical to TRBD1. CDR3 length equals 17 residues. Germline V gives CDR1 LGHDT, CDR2 YNNKEL (reference sequence). J was trimmed by 8 bases and V by 1 base; bases with no gene match: 13. The chain's CDR3 is CASSQGRTGTGEVGYTF. DNA for the CDR3: TGTGCCAGCAGCCAAGGGCGAACCGGGACAGGGGAAGTCGGCTACACCTTC.

This sequence joins TRBV9 and TRBJ2-7; 9 nucleotides match TRBD1. Germline lookup yields CDR1 SGDLS and CDR2 YYNGEE. J lost 5 bases, V lost 0 bases, and 6 bases had no gene match. This CDR3 contains 15 residues. As DNA, the CDR3 is TGTGCCAGCAGCGTAGGGGGGACAGGGTCCCACGAGCAGTACTTC. Translation: CASSVGGTGSHEQYF.

Here the CDR3 DNA reads TGCGCCAGCACGCTAGCGGGAAATCCCGGGGAGCTGTTTTTT. Its translation: CASTLAGNPGELFF. The gene calls are TRBV5-1 and TRBJ2-2, with 9 bases that match TRBD2. With 6 bases clipped from V and 6 bases from J, the junction kept 6 bases outside the gene matches. Per the germline V gene, CDR1 is SGHRS and CDR2 is YFSETQ. The CDR3 totals 14 residues.

The chain uses TRBV7-6 and TRBJ2-3, with 8 bases matching TRBD1. CDR3 length equals 15 residues. The germline V gene has CDR1 SGHVS and CDR2 FNYEAQ. Trimming removed 3 bases from V and 2 bases from J; junction bases left unmatched: 4. CDR3 region: CASSLTGAVTDTQYF. The CDR3 DNA is TGTGCCAGCAGCTTGACAGGGGCTGTCACAGATACGCAGTATTTT.

The gene calls are TRBV4-2 and TRBJ2-2; TRBD2 is a possible D gene (6 bases). The germline CDR1 and CDR2 sequences are LGHNA and YNFKEQ. V dropped 4 bases and J dropped 1 base, with 10 bases sitting between them. CDR3 size: 15 residues. The CDR3 region is CASSREEGNTGELFF. The CDR3 DNA reads as TGTGCCAGCAGCCGGGAGGAGGGGAACACCGGGGAGCTGTTTTTT.

V usage is TRBV7-8 and J usage is TRBJ1-1; 7 positions agree with TRBD1. The germline CDR1 and CDR2 sequences are SGHVS and FQNEAQ. The CDR3 extends over 12 amino acids. With 5 bases clipped from V and 10 bases from J, the junction kept 7 bases outside the gene matches. Written as DNA, the CDR3 is TGTGCCAGCAGCCCCAACAGGGGTAGAGCTTTCTTT. It specifies CASSPNRGRAFF.

V and J are TRBV11-3 and TRBJ2-1; D is perhaps TRBD1 (5 bases). This CDR3 is built from 15 residues. Germline V gene lookup returns CDR1 SGHNT and CDR2 YENEEA. Trimming took 8 bases from V and 6 from J, leaving 20 bases between them. This CDR3 is CASGMGQNSLNEQFF. The CDR3 DNA is TGTGCCAGCGGAATGGGGCAGAATTCCCTCAATGAGCAGTTCTTC.

This chain joins TRBV19 and TRBJ2-1; D call uncertain. The CDR3 is 12 amino acids. Germline V CDR1 and CDR2: LNHDA, SQIVND (reference sequence). V lost 7 bases to trimming and J lost 4 bases, with 8 bases between them. The CDR3 DNA is TGTGCCAGTACTTCCAGATACAATGAGCAGTTCTTC. This codes for CASTSRYNEQFF.

This chain joins TRBV6-2 or TRBV6-3 and TRBJ2-1; D is possibly TRBD1 (6 bases). The CDR3 has 17 amino acids. The V gene's germline CDR1 is MNHEY and CDR2 SVGEGT. V lost 0 bases and J 9 bases, leaving 21 bases between the germline ends. The CDR3 DNA reads as TGTGCCAGCAGTTACTCCCCCTACAGGGCCCCTGGGAGTGAGCAGTTCTTC. This codes for CASSYSPYRAPGSEQFF.

This rearrangement joins TRBV12-5 to TRBJ2-7, with 7 bases fitting TRBD1. J was trimmed by 3 bases and V by 3 bases; bases with no gene match: 11. Germline CDR1 is LGHNT and CDR2 is FRNRAP. CDR3 length equals 16 residues. CDR3 sequence reads: CASGFPLGTVNYEQYF. DNA of the CDR3: TGTGCTAGTGGTTTCCCCCTCGGGACAGTGAACTACGAGCAGTACTTC.

This sequence joins TRBV14 and TRBJ1-6; D may be TRBD1 (5 bases). The germline V and J ends were trimmed by 3 bases and 10 bases, with 13 bases remaining between them. The germline CDR1 and CDR2 sequences are SGHDN and FVKESK. The CDR3 runs to 14 residues. CDR3 sequence: CASSQALSGSPLHF. CDR3 DNA sequence: TGTGCCAGCAGCCAGGCCCTCTCAGGGTCACCCCTCCACTTT.

The chain has TRBV28 and TRBJ1-1; D unresolved. Trimming pared 6 bases from V and 0 bases from J, leaving 17 bases between. Germline V gives CDR1 MDHEN, CDR2 SYDVKM. The CDR3 is 16 amino acids. This CDR3 is CASSPAVDALNTEAFF. The DNA of the CDR3 is TGTGCCAGCAGCCCAGCGGTAGATGCTTTGAACACTGAAGCTTTCTTT.

This sequence joins TRBV4-3 and TRBJ1-4, with D tentatively TRBD1 (5 bases). CDR3 size: 16 residues. CDR1 is LGHNA and CDR2 is YSLEER in the germline V gene. V was clipped by 0 bases and J by 7 bases, with 15 bases between them. CDR3 protein: CASSQDLGGTGEKLFF. In DNA form, the CDR3 reads TGCGCCAGCAGCCAAGATCTCGGGGGGACCGGTGAAAAACTGTTTTTT.

The chain carries TRBV7-9 and TRBJ1-2; tentatively, D is TRBD1 (5 bases). CDR1 and CDR2 from the germline V gene are SEHNR and FQNEAQ (reference sequence). The length of the CDR3 is 14 residues. The V end lost 1 base, the J end lost 6 bases, and 12 bases lay between the germline ends. CDR3 DNA: TGTGCCAGCAGCTTAGTGGCAGGGCCAAATGGCTACACCTTC. Its protein product is CASSLVAGPNGYTF.

V gene TRBV6-2 or TRBV6-3 combines with J gene TRBJ2-3, with 11 bases fitting TRBD2. The germline V gene has CDR1 MNHEY and CDR2 SVGEGT. The CDR3 covers 16 residues. The V and J ends lost 0 bases and 2 bases, in that order; junction bases with no gene match: 1. CDR3 amino acids: CASSYSTSGNTDTQYF. CDR3 nucleotide sequence: TGTGCCAGCAGTTACTCGACTAGCGGGAACACAGATACGCAGTATTTT.

The genes are TRBV4-3 and TRBJ2-3; D is perhaps TRBD1 (5 bases). Germline V gene sequence: CDR1 LGHNA, CDR2 YSLEER. The CDR3 runs 16 residues. V lost 0 bases and J 5 bases, leaving 15 bases between the germline ends. The CDR3 nucleotides read TGCGCCAGCAGCCAAGAATTTCAGGGCTCGAAAGATACGCAGTATTTT. Protein sequence: CASSQEFQGSKDTQYF.

The chain joins TRBV5-1 to TRBJ1-2; D is unclear. Germline CDR1 is SGHRS and CDR2 is YFSETQ. Trimming cost V 4 bases and J 3 bases, with 10 bases left between them. There are 13 residues in the CDR3. CDR3 in amino acids: CASSMREYYGYTF. The CDR3, as DNA: TGCGCCAGCAGCATGCGCGAATACTATGGCTACACCTTC.

The chain uses TRBV11-2 and TRBJ2-1, with a possible D match to TRBD2 (7 bases). The germline gives CDR1 SGHAT, CDR2 FQNNGV. The CDR3 contains 13 residues. The V gene lost 6 bases and the J gene lost 10 bases, with 16 bases spanning the gap. In nucleotides, the CDR3 is TGTGCCAGCAGTTCCCGGGGGGCAGGCGAGCAGTTCTTC. It translates to CASSSRGAGEQFF.

The J gene is TRBJ2-2, the V gene TRBV6-1; perhaps TRBD1 as D (6 bases). Trimming left V 3 bases short and J 2 bases short, with 13 bases between. The CDR3 is 16 amino acids. Germline loops: CDR1 MNHNS, CDR2 SASEGT. CDR3 region: CASSDPGVENTGELFF. In DNA, the CDR3 is TGTGCCAGCAGTGACCCAGGGGTTGAAAACACCGGGGAGCTGTTTTTT.

The chain links TRBV5-6 to TRBJ1-3; no clear D. V lost 1 base, J lost 0 bases, and 8 bases lay in between. The CDR3 runs 15 residues. The germline gives CDR1 SGHDT, CDR2 YYEEEE. In DNA, the CDR3 is TGTGCCAGCAGCTTGAGAGCTACCTCTGGAAACACCATATATTTT. Its translation is CASSLRATSGNTIYF.

This clone was found a few times. The rearrangement links TRBV6-2 or TRBV6-3 to TRBJ1-5, with D perhaps matching TRBD1 (5 bases). Per germline, CDR1 MNHEY and CDR2 SVGEGT. V was cut by 5 bases and J by 0 bases, with 11 bases left in between. This CDR3 contains 15 residues. CDR3 sequence (DNA): TGTGCCAGCAGTGCGGGACGGGATAGCAATCAGCCCCAGCATTTT. Amino acids: CASSAGRDSNQPQHF.

V usage is TRBV5-1 and J usage is TRBJ2-2; the D gene is possibly TRBD2 (5 bases). The CDR3 runs 15 residues. V was cut by 1 base and J by 1 base, with 8 bases left in between. Germline CDR1 and CDR2: SGHRS and YFSETQ. This CDR3 reads CASSLMSGNTGELFF. CDR3 sequence (DNA): TGCGCCAGCAGCTTGATGAGCGGGAACACCGGGGAGCTGTTTTTT.

This clone was seen only a few times. This rearrangement joins TRBV6-5 to TRBJ1-2; 7 nucleotides align to TRBD1. Germline V gene lookup returns CDR1 MNHEY and CDR2 SVGAGI. Trimming at V came to 7 bases and at J to 4 bases, leaving 3 bases not matched to a gene. The CDR3 length is 12 residues. CDR3 nucleotide sequence: TGTGCCAGCACACGGGACAGCTATGGCTACACCTTC. Its translation: CASTRDSYGYTF.

This chain links TRBV28 with TRBJ2-2, with 7 positions matching TRBD1. The CDR3 is 15 amino acids. Germline V lookup: CDR1 MDHEN, CDR2 SYDVKM. V gave up 5 bases and J gave up 0 bases; unmatched junction bases: 3. Here the CDR3 DNA reads TGTGCCAGCAGTCGGGACAGCGCGAACACCGGGGAGCTGTTTTTT. Amino acid sequence: CASSRDSANTGELFF.